A selection of T cell receptor beta chains follows, all from one sample in a study of T cell responses to AZD1222 COVID-19 vaccine. Clones were read by immunoSEQ multiplex PCR, and TCRdb kept only the in-frame ones, dropping some. The data contain roughly 150,000 clones, around 90% of them singletons. Sequenced material: peripheral blood, taken on day 0 of AZD1222 vaccination. These receptors all come from an adult in good health. The CDR3 runs from the conserved cysteine through the conserved F or W. Fields, in order: V gene, D gene, J gene, clone size, CDR3 DNA, CDR3 protein. D genes are given only for firm matches. Rows may omit the clone size; those that give it use once, few, many or a size class.

v_call: TRBV5-1; d_call: TRBD1; j_call: TRBJ1-1; clone_size: -; cdr3_nt: TGCGCCAGCAGCTTGGGGGACAGGGGGCCGGAGTCGGCTTTCTTT; cdr3_aa: CASSLGDRGPESAFF
v_call: TRBV9; d_call: TRBD1; j_call: TRBJ2-3; clone_size: -; cdr3_nt: TGTGCCAGCAGCGCCTCGTGGACAGGGGGCGCCTCAGATACGCAGTATTTT; cdr3_aa: CASSASWTGGASDTQYF
v_call: TRBV29-1; d_call: -; j_call: TRBJ2-3; clone_size: -; cdr3_nt: TGCAGCGCTTACACAGATACGCAGTATTTT; cdr3_aa: CSAYTDTQYF
v_call: TRBV30; d_call: -; j_call: TRBJ1-2; clone_size: -; cdr3_nt: TGTGCCTGGAGTACCTGGCAGGGGAACTATGGCTACACCTTC; cdr3_aa: CAWSTWQGNYGYTF
v_call: TRBV9; d_call: TRBD1; j_call: TRBJ1-1; clone_size: -; cdr3_nt: TGTGCCAGCTTCCCCGGACAGGGACTATCAATGAACACTGAAGCTTTCTTT; cdr3_aa: CASFPGQGLSMNTEAFF
v_call: TRBV2; d_call: TRBD1; j_call: TRBJ2-7; clone_size: -; cdr3_nt: TGTGCCAGCAGTGATGGCCGTAGGACAGGGATCTACGAGCAGTACTTC; cdr3_aa: CASSDGRRTGIYEQYF
v_call: TRBV29-1; d_call: TRBD1; j_call: TRBJ1-6; clone_size: -; cdr3_nt: TGCAGCGTTGGACAGGGGCCTTATTCACCCCTCCACTTT; cdr3_aa: CSVGQGPYSPLHF
v_call: TRBV5-1; d_call: TRBD1; j_call: TRBJ2-3; clone_size: -; cdr3_nt: TGCGCCAGCAGCTGGTCCCGGGACAGGGGAGATACGCAGTATTTT; cdr3_aa: CASSWSRDRGDTQYF
v_call: TRBV7-9; d_call: -; j_call: TRBJ1-2; clone_size: -; cdr3_nt: TGTGCCAGCAGCTCAAGGCCGCCGGAGGGCTACACCTTC; cdr3_aa: CASSSRPPEGYTF
v_call: TRBV3-1/TRBV3-2; d_call: TRBD1; j_call: TRBJ2-3; clone_size: -; cdr3_nt: TGTGCCAGCAGCTATGGACAGGGCCCCACAGATACGCAGTATTTT; cdr3_aa: CASSYGQGPTDTQYF
v_call: TRBV5-1; d_call: -; j_call: TRBJ2-1; clone_size: -; cdr3_nt: TGCGCCAGCTCTTCGGGCCGGAGCTCCTACAATGAGCAGTTCTTC; cdr3_aa: CASSSGRSSYNEQFF
v_call: TRBV12-3/TRBV12-4; d_call: -; j_call: TRBJ2-1; clone_size: once; cdr3_nt: TGTGCCAGCACCCACGATACCCACAATGAGCAGTTCTTC; cdr3_aa: CASTHDTHNEQFF
v_call: TRBV11-2; d_call: -; j_call: TRBJ1-1; clone_size: -; cdr3_nt: TGTGCCAGCAGCTTGGGGGGCATGAACACTGAAGCTTTCTTT; cdr3_aa: CASSLGGMNTEAFF
v_call: TRBV5-1; d_call: TRBD1; j_call: TRBJ1-1; clone_size: -; cdr3_nt: TGCGCCAGCAGCTTCCGGACAGGGGGTAACACTGAAGCTTTCTTT; cdr3_aa: CASSFRTGGNTEAFF
v_call: TRBV25-1; d_call: -; j_call: TRBJ1-2; clone_size: -; cdr3_nt: TGTGCCAGCAGTCCAGGGGAACACTATGGCTACACCTTC; cdr3_aa: CASSPGEHYGYTF
v_call: TRBV6-5; d_call: -; j_call: TRBJ2-7; clone_size: -; cdr3_nt: TGTGCCGCCGGGGTTACCTACGAGCAGTACTTC; cdr3_aa: CAAGVTYEQYF
v_call: TRBV29-1; d_call: -; j_call: TRBJ2-3; clone_size: -; cdr3_nt: TGCAGCGTCTCGAGTGGGGGGCTGAGGACAGATACGCAGTATTTT; cdr3_aa: CSVSSGGLRTDTQYF
v_call: TRBV5-4; d_call: TRBD2; j_call: TRBJ2-5; clone_size: -; cdr3_nt: TGTGCCAGCAGCACCATGGGGGGGGAGACCCAGTACTTC; cdr3_aa: CASSTMGGETQYF
v_call: TRBV12-5; d_call: -; j_call: TRBJ2-5; clone_size: once; cdr3_nt: TGTGCTAGTGGTAGGGGGGGAGGTAGTGAGACCCAGTACTTC; cdr3_aa: CASGRGGGSETQYF
v_call: TRBV19; d_call: -; j_call: TRBJ1-3; clone_size: once; cdr3_nt: TGTGCCAGTAGTATTTTGACTGGAAACACCATATATTTT; cdr3_aa: CASSILTGNTIYF
v_call: TRBV6-2/TRBV6-3; d_call: -; j_call: TRBJ2-4; clone_size: once; cdr3_nt: TGTGCCAGCAGTCGGTGGGTCCTTTCTTCGGGAATGAACATTCAGTACTTC; cdr3_aa: CASSRWVLSSGMNIQYF
v_call: TRBV7-2; d_call: -; j_call: TRBJ2-3; clone_size: -; cdr3_nt: TGTGCCAGCAGCCTGGGCGTGCTTACGCAGTATTTT; cdr3_aa: CASSLGVLTQYF
v_call: TRBV27; d_call: -; j_call: TRBJ1-5; clone_size: -; cdr3_nt: TGTGCCAGCAGTTCCTGGGACCGAGAAAATCAGCCCCAGCATTTT; cdr3_aa: CASSSWDRENQPQHF
v_call: TRBV19; d_call: TRBD2; j_call: TRBJ2-1; clone_size: -; cdr3_nt: TGTGCCAGTAGTGGGGGACTAGTTGGGAATGAGCAGTTCTTC; cdr3_aa: CASSGGLVGNEQFF
v_call: TRBV4-1; d_call: -; j_call: TRBJ1-2; clone_size: -; cdr3_nt: TGCGCCAGCAGCCAAGAAATAGGCACGGCTAACTATGGCTACACCTTC; cdr3_aa: CASSQEIGTANYGYTF
v_call: TRBV30; d_call: TRBD1; j_call: TRBJ1-2; clone_size: -; cdr3_nt: TGTGCCTGGAGTGTGGACAGGTACTATGGCTACACCTTC; cdr3_aa: CAWSVDRYYGYTF
v_call: TRBV28; d_call: TRBD1; j_call: TRBJ2-7; clone_size: few; cdr3_nt: TGTGCCAGCAGACCTACAGGGGTCGAGCAGTACTTC; cdr3_aa: CASRPTGVEQYF
v_call: TRBV27; d_call: TRBD1; j_call: TRBJ2-7; clone_size: -; cdr3_nt: TGTGCCAGCAGAAAGACAGGGGGGAACTCCTACGAGCAGTACTTC; cdr3_aa: CASRKTGGNSYEQYF
v_call: TRBV5-4; d_call: -; j_call: TRBJ1-2; clone_size: -; cdr3_nt: TGTGCCAGCAGCTCCCGGGATACGGCCCAGGCTAACTATGGCTACACCTTC; cdr3_aa: CASSSRDTAQANYGYTF
v_call: TRBV11-1; d_call: TRBD2; j_call: TRBJ2-1; clone_size: -; cdr3_nt: TGTGCCAGCAGCTTAGGCGCGGCTAGCGGGAGCGATGAGCAGTTCTTC; cdr3_aa: CASSLGAASGSDEQFF
v_call: TRBV28; d_call: -; j_call: TRBJ2-7; clone_size: once; cdr3_nt: TGTGCCAGCAGAGGGACGGTAAACTACGAGCAGTACTTC; cdr3_aa: CASRGTVNYEQYF
v_call: TRBV19; d_call: -; j_call: TRBJ2-7; clone_size: -; cdr3_nt: TGTGCCAGTAGTATAAGGGCTCTGGCCGACGAGCAGTACTTC; cdr3_aa: CASSIRALADEQYF
v_call: TRBV3-1/TRBV3-2; d_call: TRBD1; j_call: TRBJ1-6; clone_size: once; cdr3_nt: TGTGCCAGCAGCCAACGGGACAGGGGGGAACCCCTCCACTTT; cdr3_aa: CASSQRDRGEPLHF
v_call: TRBV5-4; d_call: -; j_call: TRBJ1-2; clone_size: -; cdr3_nt: TGTGCCAGCAGCCCGGGACGGATGAACTATGGCTACACCTTC; cdr3_aa: CASSPGRMNYGYTF
v_call: TRBV4-2; d_call: TRBD2; j_call: TRBJ2-5; clone_size: -; cdr3_nt: TGTGCCAGCAGCCAAGAGCGGGAGGGCCAAGAGACCCAGTACTTC; cdr3_aa: CASSQEREGQETQYF
v_call: TRBV29-1; d_call: -; j_call: TRBJ1-2; clone_size: -; cdr3_nt: TGCAGCGTTGGTATGGACTATGGCTACACCTTC; cdr3_aa: CSVGMDYGYTF
v_call: TRBV5-1; d_call: -; j_call: TRBJ2-1; clone_size: -; cdr3_nt: TGCGCCAGCAGCCCAGAATACAATGAGCAGTTCTTC; cdr3_aa: CASSPEYNEQFF
v_call: TRBV18; d_call: -; j_call: TRBJ2-7; clone_size: once; cdr3_nt: TGTGCCAGCTCACCACAGGCCCTCCGCGGCAGGGTCGAAGAGCAGTACTTC; cdr3_aa: CASSPQALRGRVEEQYF
v_call: TRBV13; d_call: -; j_call: TRBJ1-4; clone_size: once; cdr3_nt: TGTGCCAGCAGCAGCGACCGTGGGGAAAAACTGTTTTTT; cdr3_aa: CASSSDRGEKLFF
v_call: TRBV10-3; d_call: -; j_call: TRBJ1-4; clone_size: -; cdr3_nt: TGTGCCATCAGTGAGTCGGGAAAACTGTTTTTT; cdr3_aa: CAISESGKLFF
v_call: TRBV6-2/TRBV6-3; d_call: TRBD1; j_call: TRBJ1-6; clone_size: -; cdr3_nt: TGTGCCAGCAGTCACCCCCTCGGACAGGGATATTCACCCCTCCACTTT; cdr3_aa: CASSHPLGQGYSPLHF
v_call: TRBV4-2; d_call: TRBD2; j_call: TRBJ2-1; clone_size: -; cdr3_nt: TGTGCCAGCAGCCAAATCTGCCCGGGACTACCCCGACACCATGAGCAGTTCTTC; cdr3_aa: CASSQICPGLPRHHEQFF
v_call: TRBV7-9; d_call: -; j_call: TRBJ2-3; clone_size: -; cdr3_nt: TGTGCCAGCAGCCCCGTCCACCCGGGGGTCACAGATACGCAGTATTTT; cdr3_aa: CASSPVHPGVTDTQYF
v_call: TRBV15; d_call: -; j_call: TRBJ1-4; clone_size: -; cdr3_nt: TGTGCCACCAGCAGAGAACCGGCCACCCAGGCAACTAATGAAAAACTGTTTTTT; cdr3_aa: CATSREPATQATNEKLFF
v_call: TRBV28; d_call: -; j_call: TRBJ2-3; clone_size: -; cdr3_nt: TGTGCCAGCAGTTCGTCAGGGAGCAGGAATACGCAGTATTTT; cdr3_aa: CASSSSGSRNTQYF
v_call: TRBV10-3; d_call: TRBD2; j_call: TRBJ2-7; clone_size: -; cdr3_nt: TGTGCCATCACCCAGACTAGCGGGAGGGCCCCAACCTTCGAGCAGTACTTC; cdr3_aa: CAITQTSGRAPTFEQYF
v_call: TRBV10-1; d_call: -; j_call: TRBJ2-7; clone_size: -; cdr3_nt: TGCGCCAGCAGTGAAACGGCTGGGGTTAGCGAGCAGTACTTC; cdr3_aa: CASSETAGVSEQYF
v_call: TRBV24-1; d_call: -; j_call: TRBJ1-1; clone_size: -; cdr3_nt: TGTGCCACCAGTGGTGGTAGCGGGAGTGAAGCTTTCTTT; cdr3_aa: CATSGGSGSEAFF
v_call: TRBV19; d_call: -; j_call: TRBJ2-6; clone_size: -; cdr3_nt: TGTGCCAGTAGTGTTTACAGGAGCTCTGGGGCCAACGTCCTGACTTTC; cdr3_aa: CASSVYRSSGANVLTF